This T cell receptor (beta chain) originates from a study of T cell repertoires in cytomegalovirus infection. TCRdb processed the reads anew with MiXCR; each CDR3 protein has one entry. The sample has around 360,000 distinct CDR3 sequences; approximately 30% are singletons. With regard to this clonotype: Antigen unknown.

V shed 4 bases and J shed 3 bases, with 15 bases lying between them. Per germline, CDR1 SGHVS and CDR2 FNYEAQ. The CDR3 is 15 residues long. The chain is built from TRBV7-6 and TRBJ1-2; D is unresolved. The source of this sequence is a human donor in good health (CMV status not recorded). Some clones in this sample may be carry-over from other donors' samples. The sample here was cultured PBMCs, taken from culture after CMV antigen stimulation. CDR3 sequence (DNA): TGTGCCAGCAGCTCCTCCGCTGCCCGGGACTATGGCTACACCTTC. The encoded protein is CASSSSAARDYGYTF.